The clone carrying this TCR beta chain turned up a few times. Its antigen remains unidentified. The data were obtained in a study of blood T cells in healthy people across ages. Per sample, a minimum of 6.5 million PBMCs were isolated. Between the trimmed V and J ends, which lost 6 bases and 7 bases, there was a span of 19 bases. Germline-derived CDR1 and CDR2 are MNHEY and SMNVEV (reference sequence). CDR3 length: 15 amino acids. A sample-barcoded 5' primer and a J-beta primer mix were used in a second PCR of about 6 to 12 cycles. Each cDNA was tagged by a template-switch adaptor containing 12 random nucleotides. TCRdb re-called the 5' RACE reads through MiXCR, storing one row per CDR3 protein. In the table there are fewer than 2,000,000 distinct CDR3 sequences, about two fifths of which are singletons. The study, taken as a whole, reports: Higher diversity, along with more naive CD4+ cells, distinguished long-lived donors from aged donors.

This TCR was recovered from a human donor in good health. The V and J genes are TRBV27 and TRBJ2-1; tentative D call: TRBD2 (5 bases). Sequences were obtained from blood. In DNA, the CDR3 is TGTGCCAGCAGAGACGGACTCCCTGTCGGGAATGAGCAGTTCTTC. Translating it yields CASRDGLPVGNEQFF.